The present entry profiles one TCR beta chain with its context. This specimen comes from a study of blood T cell repertoires in COVID-19. Study at large: PBMCs, B-cell-depleted T cells, or T cells were the source of the cDNA or gDNA that made up the material.

In the original workflow: For nucleated cells, counts were estimated from reference gene primer amplification. Clones were read by immunoSEQ multiplex PCR, and TCRdb kept only the in-frame ones, dropping some. That table is the source of V, J and clone size, and D and trimming were worked out from the DNA. Here the sample spans 200,000 to 300,000 clones, approximately 86% being singletons. The CDR3 runs to 18 residues. Trimming removed 1 base at V and 0 bases at J, with 17 bases between. CDR1 and CDR2 from the germline V gene are SGHKS and YYEKEE (reference sequence). The chain combines TRBV5-5 with TRBJ1-5, with D unresolved. Sequencing input: peripheral blood. This TCR was recovered from a young man with active or convalescent COVID-19. CDR3 DNA sequence: TGTGCCAGCAGCTTGTTTTCAGGAGGACTTTATAGCAATCAGCCCCAGCATTTT. It translates to CASSLFSGGLYSNQPQHF.